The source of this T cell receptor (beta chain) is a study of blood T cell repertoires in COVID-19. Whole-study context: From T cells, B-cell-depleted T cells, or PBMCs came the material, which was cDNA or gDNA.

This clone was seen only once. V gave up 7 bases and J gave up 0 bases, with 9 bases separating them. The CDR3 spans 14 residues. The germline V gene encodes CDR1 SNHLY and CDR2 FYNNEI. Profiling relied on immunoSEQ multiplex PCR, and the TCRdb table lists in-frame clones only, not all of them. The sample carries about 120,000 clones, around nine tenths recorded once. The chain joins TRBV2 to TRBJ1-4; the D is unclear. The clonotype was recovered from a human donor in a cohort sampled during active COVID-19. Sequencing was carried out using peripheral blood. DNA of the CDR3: TGTGCCAGCATTGTTAGAGCAACTAATGAAAAACTGTTTTTT. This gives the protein CASIVRATNEKLFF.